This entry describes one TCR beta chain. No antigen is known for it. Amplification of TCR beta CDR3 regions was performed using RNA transcripts as template. HTBI primers were the set used in a first-round RT-PCR of the TCR CDR3. TCRdb ran MiXCR on the multiplex PCR reads and lists one entry per CDR3 protein. This sample has approximately 610,000 distinct CDR3 sequences, with over 12% found just once. These data are taken from a study of T cells in Graves' hyperthyroidism and ophthalmopathy. Study context: Any treatment followed the collection of peripheral blood at initial diagnosis. Study-wide results and limits: Ophthalmopathy, which appeared later, was predicted by the model a median about 6 months before onset. Most clonotypes expanded in thyroid above 0.001 were likewise present in blood.

Sequenced sample: blood. This receptor was identified in a woman in her 40s with Graves' ophthalmopathy.

The CDR3 region has the DNA TGTGCCAGCAGGTTCACAGGGGGCCGAAGGCCAGGTTCTGGAAACACCATATATTTT. Encoded protein: CASRFTGGRRPGSGNTIYF. The rearrangement joins TRBV12-3 or TRBV12-4 to TRBJ1-3, with 9 bases that match TRBD1. The length of the CDR3 is 19 residues. The V segment lost 6 bases and the J segment 1 base; nucleotides outside the gene matches: 16.